One and the same sample provided the 30 T cell receptor beta chains below, sequenced in a study of STAT3 mutations in large granular lymphocyte leukemia (dated by TCRdb to 2018 to 2020). Library creation used the immunoSEQ multiplex PCR assay. Imported from immuneACCESS, the table was reduced by TCRdb to in-frame sequences with V and J called. These copies leave out some clones; in studies compared against another copy, an unresolved V gene accounts for under half, and the cause of the remainder is not known. Here the sample has approximately 15,000 clones; roughly nine tenths occur a single time. The ten largest clones capture roughly 31% of the sample. Results the study describes overall, beyond this receptor: Every T-LGLL patient showed at least one immunodominant TCRbeta clonotype, and about half showed multiple immunodominant subclonotypes.

Antigen specificity for these receptors is unknown. The material sequenced was peripheral blood mononuclear cells. Every receptor here comes from a man aged 40-49 years with T-cell large granular lymphocyte leukemia. Some clones in this sample may be carry-over from other donors' samples. The age is the age at diagnosis.

The CDR3 sequence is CASSLQAGTPCTF. In DNA, the CDR3 is TGTGCCAGCAGCTTACAGGCTGGGACACCCTGCACCTTC. The chain uses TRBV7-9 and TRBJ1-2; possibly TRBD1 for D (6 bases). The CDR3 length is 13 residues. V lost 2 bases and J lost 13, with 17 bases in between. The germline CDR1 and CDR2 sequences are SEHNR and FQNEAQ (reference sequence).

V and J are TRBV9 and TRBJ1-3; 8 bases agree with TRBD1. Germline V CDR1 and CDR2: SGDLS, YYNGEE. Trimming removed 4 bases from V and 1 base from J; junction bases left unmatched: 4. This CDR3 has 15 residues. The CDR3: CASSSRQGSGNTIYF. DNA for the CDR3: TGTGCCAGCAGCTCCCGACAGGGGTCTGGAAACACCATATATTTT.

The V gene is TRBV6-5, the J gene TRBJ2-3, with TRBD1 matching over 9 bases. Germline V CDR1 and CDR2: MNHEY, SVGAGI. The CDR3 contains 15 residues. Germline trimming cut 2 bases from V and 4 bases from J; bases unmatched to any gene: 4. CDR3 sequence: CASSYGQGSPDTQYF. CDR3 DNA sequence: TGTGCCAGCAGTTACGGACAGGGGAGCCCAGATACGCAGTATTTT.

The gene calls are TRBV10-1 and TRBJ1-1; D not resolved. This CDR3 has 13 residues. Germline assignment: CDR1 WNHNN and CDR2 SYGVQD (reference sequence). V shed 3 bases and J shed 7 bases, with 12 bases lying between them. The CDR3 region is CASSEGGRGEAFF. The CDR3 DNA reads TGCGCCAGCAGTGAAGGCGGAAGAGGTGAAGCTTTCTTT.

The chain joins TRBV30 to TRBJ1-2, with D maybe TRBD1 (5 bases). Trimming pared 2 bases from V and 5 bases from J, leaving 12 bases between. The CDR3 totals 13 residues. Germline lookup yields CDR1 GTSNPN and CDR2 SVGIG (reference sequence). This chain's CDR3 is CAWSPGGGYGYTF. As DNA, the CDR3 is TGTGCCTGGAGTCCCGGGGGGGGGTATGGCTACACCTTC. Looking up the rest from reference TRBV30 and TRBJ1-2 gives the full variable domain: SQTIHQWPATLVQPVGSPLSLECTVEGTSNPNLYWYRQAAGRGLQLLFYSVGIGQISSEVPQNLSASRPQDRQFILSSKKLLLSDSGFYLCAWSPGGGYGYTFGSGTRLTVV.

This clone is termed large. This chain connects TRBV6-5 to TRBJ1-5, with TRBD1 matching 8 bases. Trimming cost V 4 bases and J 6 bases; bases outside gene matches: 2. Germline loops: CDR1 MNHEY, CDR2 SVGAGI. CDR3 length: 13 residues. CDR3 loop: CASSWDRTQPQHF. The CDR3 bases are TGTGCCAGCAGTTGGGACAGGACTCAGCCCCAGCATTTT.

The V gene is TRBV5-1, the J gene TRBJ2-2; D is unresolved. The CDR3 runs 13 residues. Germline-derived CDR1 and CDR2 are SGHRS and YFSETQ. The V and J ends lost 0 bases and 4 bases respectively, with 4 bases between them. Here the CDR3 reads CASSLVSTGELFF. CDR3 bases: TGCGCCAGCAGCTTGGTGAGCACCGGGGAGCTGTTTTTT.

The chain employs TRBV5-4 and TRBJ1-2; D not certain. V dropped 0 bases and J dropped 0 bases, with 9 bases sitting between them. The CDR3 is 15 amino acids. Germline assignment: CDR1 SGHNT and CDR2 YYREEE (reference sequence). The CDR3 reads CASSLETASNYGYTF. Written as DNA, the CDR3 is TGTGCCAGCAGCTTGGAGACGGCTTCTAACTATGGCTACACCTTC. Filled out from reference TRBV5-4 and TRBJ1-2, the complete variable domain reads ETGVTQSPTHLIKTRGQQVTLRCSSQSGHNTVSWYQQALGQGPQFIFQYYREEENGRGNFPPRFSGLQFPNYSSELNVNALELDDSALYLCASSLETASNYGYTFGSGTRLTVV.

The chain combines TRBV28 with TRBJ2-7; D tentatively fits TRBD1 or TRBD2 (6 bases each). With 8 bases removed from V and 3 bases from J, the gap between germline ends came to 23 bases. Germline CDR1 reads MDHEN; CDR2 reads SYDVKM. This CDR3 is built from 16 residues. CDR3 residues: CASESSGGRRGYEQYF. In DNA form, the CDR3 reads TGTGCCAGCGAGTCCTCTGGGGGGCGCCGGGGCTACGAGCAGTACTTC.

The chain couples TRBV5-4 to TRBJ1-6; possible D gene TRBD1, 5 bases. The germline gives CDR1 SGHNT, CDR2 YYREEE (reference sequence). V was shortened by 2 bases and J by 3 bases, with 6 bases between the two germline ends. The CDR3 loop spans 14 amino acids. The CDR3 region is CASSFDSYNSPLHF. The CDR3 DNA is TGTGCCAGCAGCTTCGACAGCTATAATTCACCCCTCCACTTT.

The gene calls are TRBV10-3 and TRBJ2-2, with a weak D call TRBD2 (7 bases). CDR1 and CDR2 from the germline V gene are ENHRY and SYGVKD. Trimming shortened V by 0 bases and J by 1 base, and 9 bases separated the two germline ends. The CDR3 covers 16 residues. The CDR3 loop is CAISESRGGNTGELFF. Here the CDR3 DNA reads TGTGCCATCAGTGAGTCGAGGGGGGGGAACACCGGGGAGCTGTTTTTT.

The gene calls are TRBV7-2 and TRBJ2-3, with D perhaps TRBD1 (5 bases). The CDR3 totals 13 residues. V was shortened by 6 bases and J by 4 bases, with 11 bases between the two germline ends. Germline loops: CDR1 SGHTA, CDR2 FQGNSA. The CDR3 DNA is TGTGCCAGCAGTCCGACAGCCGCAGATACGCAGTATTTT. Amino acids: CASSPTAADTQYF.

This chain joins TRBV6-5 and TRBJ2-7; D is perhaps TRBD1 or TRBD2 (5 bases each). Germline V gene lookup returns CDR1 MNHEY and CDR2 SVGAGI. There are 13 residues in the CDR3. Trimming took off 3 bases at V and 5 bases at J, with 11 bases between the two ends. The CDR3 reads CASSYQSGHEQYF. CDR3 DNA sequence: TGTGCCAGCAGTTATCAGTCGGGACACGAGCAGTACTTC.

V and J are TRBV7-9 and TRBJ2-3; TRBD2 might be the D (6 bases). Trimming removed 1 base from V and 1 base from J, with 9 bases in between. The CDR3 totals 15 residues. Germline V gene lookup returns CDR1 SEHNR and CDR2 FQNEAQ (reference sequence). The CDR3 coding sequence is TGTGCCAGCAGCTTAGTCGCTAGCGGCACAGATACGCAGTATTTT. As protein: CASSLVASGTDTQYF. The full variable domain, in which reference TRBV7-9 and TRBJ2-3 provide the parts outside the CDR3, is DTGVSQNPRHKITKRGQNVTFRCDPISEHNRLYWYRQTLGQGPEFLTYFQNEAQLEKSRLLSDRFSAERPKGSFSTLEIQRTEQGDSAMYLCASSLVASGTDTQYFGPGTRLTVL.

The chain couples TRBV10-3 to TRBJ1-1; a possible D gene is TRBD1 (6 bases). This CDR3 comprises 15 residues. V gave up 0 bases and J gave up 4 bases, with 12 bases separating them. Germline lookup yields CDR1 ENHRY and CDR2 SYGVKD. The CDR3 nucleotides are TGTGCCATCAGTGAGTCGATGGGGGCCGCCACTGAAGCTTTCTTT. It encodes CAISESMGAATEAFF.

This chain joins TRBV4-3 and TRBJ2-6; 7 bases match TRBD1. Unmatched junction bases numbered 9, after V lost 4 bases and J lost 0 bases. Germline CDR1 is LGHNA and CDR2 is YSLEER. The CDR3 runs 18 residues. CDR3 bases: TGCGCCAGCAGCCGAGGCAGGGGGTTAGGCTCTGGGGCCAACGTCCTGACTTTC. Translating gives CASSRGRGLGSGANVLTF.

The chain combines TRBV5-1 with TRBJ2-7; D assignment may be TRBD1 or TRBD2 (5 bases each). Per germline, CDR1 SGHRS and CDR2 YFSETQ. This CDR3 contains 13 residues. Trimming stripped 5 bases from V and 3 bases from J, with 12 bases between. The CDR3 region has the DNA TGCGCCAGCAGACGGGGCTATGTCTACGAGCAGTACTTC. It translates to CASRRGYVYEQYF. The full variable domain, completed using reference TRBV5-1 and TRBJ2-7, is KAGVTQTPRYLIKTRGQQVTLSCSPISGHRSVSWYQQTPGQGLQFLFEYFSETQRNKGNFPGRFSGRQFSNSRSEMNVSTLELGDSALYLCASRRGYVYEQYFGPGTRLTVT.

This chain connects TRBV7-2 to TRBJ1-5; 10 nucleotides line up with TRBD1. The CDR3 is 15 residues long. V lost 5 bases, J lost 7 bases, and 8 bases stayed unmatched. The V gene's germline CDR1 is SGHTA and CDR2 FQGNSA. DNA of the CDR3: TGTGCCAGCAGCCCCTTCGGGACAGGGGAACAGCCCCAGCATTTT. Its translation is CASSPFGTGEQPQHF.

V usage is TRBV15 and J usage is TRBJ1-5; tentative D call: TRBD1 (6 bases). The CDR3 covers 16 residues. CDR1 is LNHNV, CDR2 YYDKDF, per germline (reference sequence). V gave up 2 bases and J gave up 6 bases, with 17 bases separating them. The CDR3 region has the DNA TGTGCCACCAGCAGAACGGGACATGAATTGAGTCAGCCCCAGCATTTT. Translating gives CATSRTGHELSQPQHF.

The gene calls are TRBV7-9 and TRBJ2-7, with a possible D match to TRBD2 (6 bases). Germline lookup yields CDR1 SEHNR and CDR2 FQNEAQ (reference sequence). The CDR3 is 15 residues long. Trimming shortened V by 1 base and J by 5 bases, and 15 bases separated the two germline ends. DNA of the CDR3: TGTGCCAGCAGCTTAGGGGCGGGGCGCCTGGACGAGCAGTACTTC. Its protein is CASSLGAGRLDEQYF.

The chain links TRBV29-1 to TRBJ2-7; D is possibly TRBD1 (5 bases). The V gene's germline CDR1 is SQVTM and CDR2 ANQGSEA. This CDR3 is 12 amino acids long. V shed 6 bases and J shed 2 bases, with 11 bases lying between them. In DNA, the CDR3 is TGCAGCGTCCGGACAAGCCCCTACGAGCAGTACTTC. Residues: CSVRTSPYEQYF.

The chain carries TRBV5-1 and TRBJ2-3, with TRBD2 matching over 7 bases. Trimming at V came to 8 bases and at J to 4 bases, leaving 7 bases not matched to a gene. CDR3 length: 13 residues. CDR1 and CDR2 (germline): SGHRS, YFSETQ. As DNA, the CDR3 is TGCGCCAGTCGCGGGGAGGGCGCAGATACGCAGTATTTT. Its protein product is CASRGEGADTQYF.

The chain employs TRBV30 and TRBJ1-2; the match to TRBD1 covers 8 bases. Per the germline V gene, CDR1 is GTSNPN and CDR2 is SVGIG (reference sequence). The CDR3 sequence is 14 residues long. Trimming cost V 4 bases and J 6 bases; bases outside gene matches: 10. The chain's CDR3 is CAWNAGGVTNGYTF. CDR3 nucleotide sequence: TGTGCCTGGAATGCAGGGGGCGTCACGAATGGCTACACCTTC.

The V and J genes are TRBV11-1 and TRBJ2-3; TRBD1 agrees at 7 bases. Trimming cost V 4 bases and J 8 bases; bases outside gene matches: 15. The germline V gene has CDR1 SGHAT and CDR2 FQDESV (reference sequence). The CDR3 is made up of 16 amino acids. As DNA, the CDR3 is TGTGCCAGCAGCTCATCGACAGGGAAGGAGAGGTTTACGCAGTATTTT. Translating it yields CASSSSTGKERFTQYF.

V usage is TRBV5-6 and J usage is TRBJ2-3; a possible D gene is TRBD1 (5 bases). Germline CDR1 SGHDT, CDR2 YYEEEE. CDR3 length equals 13 residues. V lost 2 bases and J lost 1, with 5 bases in between. The CDR3 bases are TGTGCCAGCAGCTTACAGGGCACAGATACGCAGTATTTT. It translates to CASSLQGTDTQYF.

The chain links TRBV9 to TRBJ1-1; no firm D call. Germline CDR1 SGDLS, CDR2 YYNGEE. The ends were cut back, 0 bases at V and 2 bases at J, with 11 bases in the middle. The CDR3 consists of 15 residues. The CDR3 region has the DNA TGTGCCAGCAGCGTAGTACCGCAGGACAACACTGAAGCTTTCTTT. Translating it yields CASSVVPQDNTEAFF.

The chain has TRBV4-1 and TRBJ2-7; D not resolved. The germline CDR1 and CDR2 sequences are MGHRA and YSYEKL. Trimming stripped 1 base from V and 6 bases from J, with 10 bases between. This CDR3 contains 13 residues. The CDR3 DNA is TGCGCCAGCAGCCAAGGAGAAGTGCGCGAGCAGTACTTC. Amino acids: CASSQGEVREQYF.

This clone was recorded once. The chain recombines TRBV5-6 with TRBJ2-5, with TRBD2 matching over 7 bases. Germline V lookup: CDR1 SGHDT, CDR2 YYEEEE. CDR3 length: 14 residues. J lost 3 bases, V lost 1 base, and 3 bases had no gene match. Written as DNA, the CDR3 is TGTGCCAGCAGCTTGTGGGAGGGAGAAGAGACCCAGTACTTC. Translated, it gives CASSLWEGEETQYF.

The J gene is TRBJ2-7, the V gene TRBV5-1, with TRBD1 matching 8 bases. The CDR3 is 13 amino acids. V was clipped by 3 bases and J by 4 bases; unmatched bases: 3. Germline V gene lookup returns CDR1 SGHRS and CDR2 YFSETQ. The CDR3 DNA reads as TGCGCCAGCAGCTCCGACAGGGGATACGAGCAGTACTTC. Translating gives CASSSDRGYEQYF.

The genes are TRBV6-5 and TRBJ1-1, with TRBD1 matching over 7 bases. Trimming removed 6 bases from V and 4 bases from J; junction bases left unmatched: 8. The CDR3 runs to 14 residues. Germline V gene sequence: CDR1 MNHEY, CDR2 SVGAGI. CDR3 bases: TGTGCCAGCAGAACCCAGGGGGGGGGCACTGAAGCTTTCTTT. Residues: CASRTQGGGTEAFF.